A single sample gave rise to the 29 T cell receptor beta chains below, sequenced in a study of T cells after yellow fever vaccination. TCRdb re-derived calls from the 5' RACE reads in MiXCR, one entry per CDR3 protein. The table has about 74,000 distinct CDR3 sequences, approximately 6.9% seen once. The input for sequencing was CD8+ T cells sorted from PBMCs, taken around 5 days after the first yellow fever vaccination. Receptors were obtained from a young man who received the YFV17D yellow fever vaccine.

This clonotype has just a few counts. The CDR3 here is CASSLIFPTGSNQPQHF. DNA for the CDR3: TGTGCCAGCAGCTTGATTTTCCCCACAGGGAGCAATCAGCCCCAGCATTTT. The V call is TRBV5-5, the J call TRBJ1-5; tentatively, D is TRBD1 (6 bases). Germline CDR1 reads SGHKS; CDR2 reads YYEKEE (reference sequence). The V gene lost 1 base and the J gene lost 1 base, with 15 bases spanning the gap. This CDR3 region has 17 residues.

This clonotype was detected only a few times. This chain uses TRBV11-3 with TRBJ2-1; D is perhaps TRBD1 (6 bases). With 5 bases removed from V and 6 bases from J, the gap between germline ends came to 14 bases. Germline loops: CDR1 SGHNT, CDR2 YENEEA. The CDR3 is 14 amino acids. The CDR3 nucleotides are TGTGCCAGCAGCGAGCTAGACAGGCCCAATGAGCAGTTCTTC. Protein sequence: CASSELDRPNEQFF.

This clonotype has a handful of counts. CDR3 in amino acids: CASRAQQGNNQPQHF. Written as DNA, the CDR3 is TGTGCCAGCAGGGCCCAACAGGGGAACAATCAGCCCCAGCATTTT. V and J are TRBV6-1 and TRBJ1-5; 7 bases map to TRBD1. V lost 6 bases and J lost 3; bases outside the gene matches: 8. The CDR3 spans 15 residues. Per germline, CDR1 MNHNS and CDR2 SASEGT.

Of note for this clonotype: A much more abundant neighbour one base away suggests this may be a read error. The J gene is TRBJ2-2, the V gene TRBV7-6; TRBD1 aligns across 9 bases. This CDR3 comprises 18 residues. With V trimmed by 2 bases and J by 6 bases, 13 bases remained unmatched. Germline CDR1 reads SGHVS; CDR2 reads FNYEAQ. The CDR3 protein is CASSLLAWGQGIPGELFF. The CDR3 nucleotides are TGTGCCAGCAGCTTATTGGCGTGGGGACAGGGCATCCCCGGGGAGCTGTTTTTT.

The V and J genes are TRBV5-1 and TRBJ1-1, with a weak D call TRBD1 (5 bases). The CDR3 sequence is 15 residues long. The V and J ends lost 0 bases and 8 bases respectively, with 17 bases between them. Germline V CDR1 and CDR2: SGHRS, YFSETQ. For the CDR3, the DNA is TGCGCCAGCAGCTTGGCGGGTTCCGGGGGGGAAGAAGCTTTCTTT. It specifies CASSLAGSGGEEAFF. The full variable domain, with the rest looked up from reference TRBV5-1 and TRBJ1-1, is KAGVTQTPRYLIKTRGQQVTLSCSPISGHRSVSWYQQTPGQGLQFLFEYFSETQRNKGNFPGRFSGRQFSNSRSEMNVSTLELGDSALYLCASSLAGSGGEEAFFGQGTRLTVV.

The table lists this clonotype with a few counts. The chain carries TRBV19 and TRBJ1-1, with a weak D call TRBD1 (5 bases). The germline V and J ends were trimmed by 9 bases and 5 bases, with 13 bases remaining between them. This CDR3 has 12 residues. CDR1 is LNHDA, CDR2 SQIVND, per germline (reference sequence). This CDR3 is CASLGRGTEAFF. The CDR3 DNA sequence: TGTGCCAGCCTGGGACGGGGGACTGAAGCTTTCTTT.

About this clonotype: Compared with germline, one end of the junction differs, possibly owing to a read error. CDR3 sequence: CGSSPSYLGTEAFF. The CDR3, as DNA: TGTGGCAGCAGCCCAAGTTACCTCGGTACTGAAGCTTTCTTT. The chain couples TRBV7-6 to TRBJ1-1; the D is unclear. The germline gives CDR1 SGHVS, CDR2 FNYEAQ. This CDR3 is built from 14 residues.

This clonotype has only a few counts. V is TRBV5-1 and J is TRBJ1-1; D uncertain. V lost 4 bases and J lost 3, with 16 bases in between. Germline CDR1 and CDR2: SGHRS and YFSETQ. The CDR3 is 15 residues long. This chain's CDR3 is CASSAAVLGDTEAFF. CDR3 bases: TGCGCCAGCAGCGCGGCCGTCCTAGGCGACACTGAAGCTTTCTTT.

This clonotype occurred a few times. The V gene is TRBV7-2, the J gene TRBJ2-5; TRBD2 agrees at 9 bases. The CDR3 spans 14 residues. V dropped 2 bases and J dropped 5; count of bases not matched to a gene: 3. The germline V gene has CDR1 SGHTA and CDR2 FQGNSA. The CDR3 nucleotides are TGTGCCAGCAGCTTAAAGGCGGGGGGGGAGACCCAGTACTTC. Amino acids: CASSLKAGGETQYF. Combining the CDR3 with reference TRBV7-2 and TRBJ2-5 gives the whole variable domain GAGVSQSPSNKVTEKGKDVELRCDPISGHTALYWYRQSLGQGLEFLIYFQGNSAPDKSGLPSDRFSAERTGGSVSTLTIQRTQQEDSAVYLCASSLKAGGETQYFGPGTRLLVL.

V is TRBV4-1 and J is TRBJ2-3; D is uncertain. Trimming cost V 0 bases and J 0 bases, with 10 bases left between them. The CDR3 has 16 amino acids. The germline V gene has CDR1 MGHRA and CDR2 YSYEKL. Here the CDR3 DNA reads TGCGCCAGCAGCCAAGACCCAGAAGGTAGCACAGATACGCAGTATTTT. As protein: CASSQDPEGSTDTQYF.

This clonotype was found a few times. This CDR3 is CGGGHRSEAFF. In DNA form, the CDR3 reads TGCGGGGGAGGACACAGGAGTGAAGCTTTCTTT. The V and J genes are TRBV29-1 and TRBJ1-1; D might be TRBD1 (5 bases). Germline CDR1 and CDR2: SQVTM and ANQGSEA. The CDR3 is 11 amino acids.

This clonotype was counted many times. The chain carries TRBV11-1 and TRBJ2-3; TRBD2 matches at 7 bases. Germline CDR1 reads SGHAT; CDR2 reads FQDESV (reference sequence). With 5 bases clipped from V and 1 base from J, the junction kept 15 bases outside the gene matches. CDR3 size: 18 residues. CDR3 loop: CASSPPFEGSGRTDTQYF. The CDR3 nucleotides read TGTGCCAGCAGCCCCCCTTTTGAAGGTAGCGGGCGCACAGATACGCAGTATTTT. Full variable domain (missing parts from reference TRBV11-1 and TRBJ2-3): EAEVAQSPRYKITEKSQAVAFWCDPISGHATLYWYRQILGQGPELLVQFQDESVVDDSQLPKDRFSAERLKGVDSTLKIQPAELGDSAMYLCASSPPFEGSGRTDTQYFGPGTRLTVL.

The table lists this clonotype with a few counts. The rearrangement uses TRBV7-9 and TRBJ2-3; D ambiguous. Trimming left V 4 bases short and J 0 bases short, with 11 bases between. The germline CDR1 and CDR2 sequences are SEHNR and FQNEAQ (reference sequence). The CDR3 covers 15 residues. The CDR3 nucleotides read TGTGCCAGCAGCTCGGGTCCTACTAGCACAGATACGCAGTATTTT. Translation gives CASSSGPTSTDTQYF.

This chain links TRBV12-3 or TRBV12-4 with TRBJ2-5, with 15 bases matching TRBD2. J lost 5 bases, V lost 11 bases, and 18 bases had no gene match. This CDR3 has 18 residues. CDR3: CAFSLASRTSGGGETQYF. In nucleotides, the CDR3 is TGTGCCTTCAGTTTAGCGTCCCGGACTAGCGGGGGGGGTGAGACCCAGTACTTC.

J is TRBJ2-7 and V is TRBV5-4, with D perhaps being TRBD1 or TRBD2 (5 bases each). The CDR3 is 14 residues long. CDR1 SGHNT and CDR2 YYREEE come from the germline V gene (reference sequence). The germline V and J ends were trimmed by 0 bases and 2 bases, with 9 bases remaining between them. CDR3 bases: TGTGCCAGCAGCTTGGTCGGGGCCCCCTACGAGCAGTACTTC. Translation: CASSLVGAPYEQYF.

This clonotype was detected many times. The CDR3 reads CASSPNYRGGNEQFF. CDR3 DNA sequence: TGTGCCAGCAGCCCGAACTACAGGGGAGGCAATGAGCAGTTCTTC. This chain uses TRBV9 with TRBJ2-1; a weak D match, TRBD1 (7 bases). The germline CDR1 and CDR2 sequences are SGDLS and YYNGEE. The CDR3 spans 15 residues. Trimming removed 4 bases at V and 6 bases at J, with 17 bases between. The variable domain in full, completed from reference TRBV9 and TRBJ2-1, reads DSGVTQTPKHLITATGQRVTLRCSPRSGDLSVYWYQQSLDQGLQFLIQYYNGEERAKGNILERFSAQQFPDLHSELNLSSLELGDSALYFCASSPNYRGGNEQFFGPGTRLTVL.

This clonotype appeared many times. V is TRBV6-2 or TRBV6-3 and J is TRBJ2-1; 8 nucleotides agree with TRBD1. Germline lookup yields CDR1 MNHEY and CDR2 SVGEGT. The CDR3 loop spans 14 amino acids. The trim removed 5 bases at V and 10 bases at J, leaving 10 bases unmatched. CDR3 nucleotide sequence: TGTGCCAGCAGTACCCCCGACAGGGGTCGGGAGCAGTTCTTC. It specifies CASSTPDRGREQFF.

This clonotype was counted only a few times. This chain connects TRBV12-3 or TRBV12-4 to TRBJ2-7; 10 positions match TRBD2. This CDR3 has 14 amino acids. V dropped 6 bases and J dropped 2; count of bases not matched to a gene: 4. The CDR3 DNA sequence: TGTGCCAGCAGCCTAGCGGGGGCCACCTACGAGCAGTACTTC. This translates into CASSLAGATYEQYF.

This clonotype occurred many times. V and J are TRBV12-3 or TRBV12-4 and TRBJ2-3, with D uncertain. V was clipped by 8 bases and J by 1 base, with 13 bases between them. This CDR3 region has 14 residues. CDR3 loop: CASFARQGTDTQYF. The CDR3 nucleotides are TGTGCCAGCTTTGCGCGACAAGGCACAGATACGCAGTATTTT.

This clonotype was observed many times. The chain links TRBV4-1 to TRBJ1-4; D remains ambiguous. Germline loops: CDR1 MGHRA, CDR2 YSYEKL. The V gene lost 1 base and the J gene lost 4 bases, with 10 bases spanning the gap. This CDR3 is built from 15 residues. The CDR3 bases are TGCGCCAGCAGCCAAGTGGGCAGGCTTAATGAAAAACTGTTTTTT. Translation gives CASSQVGRLNEKLFF.

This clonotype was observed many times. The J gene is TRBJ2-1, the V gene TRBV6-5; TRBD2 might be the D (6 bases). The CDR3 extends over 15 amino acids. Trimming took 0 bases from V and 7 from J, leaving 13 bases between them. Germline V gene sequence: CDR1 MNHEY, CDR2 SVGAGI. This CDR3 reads CASSYSVLAANEQFF. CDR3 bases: TGTGCCAGCAGTTACTCGGTCTTAGCGGCGAATGAGCAGTTCTTC.

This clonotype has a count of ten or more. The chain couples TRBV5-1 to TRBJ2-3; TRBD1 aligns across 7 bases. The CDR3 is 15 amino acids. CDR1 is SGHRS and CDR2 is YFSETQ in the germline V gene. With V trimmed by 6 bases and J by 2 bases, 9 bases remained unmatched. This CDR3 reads CASTQRQGYTDTQYF. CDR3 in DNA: TGCGCCAGCACCCAACGACAGGGTTACACAGATACGCAGTATTTT.

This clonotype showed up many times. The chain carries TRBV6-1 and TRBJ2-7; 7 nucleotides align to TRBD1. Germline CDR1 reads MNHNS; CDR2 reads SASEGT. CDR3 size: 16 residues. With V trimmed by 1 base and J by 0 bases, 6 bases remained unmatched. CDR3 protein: CASSEEAGDSSYEQYF. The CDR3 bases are TGTGCCAGCAGTGAAGAGGCAGGGGACAGCTCCTACGAGCAGTACTTC.

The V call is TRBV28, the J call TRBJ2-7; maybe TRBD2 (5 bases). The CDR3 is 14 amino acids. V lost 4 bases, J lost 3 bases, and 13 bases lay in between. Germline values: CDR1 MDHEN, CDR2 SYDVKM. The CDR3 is CASSSLAVGYEQYV. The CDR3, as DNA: TGTGCCAGCAGTTCCCTAGCTGTAGGCTACGAGCAGTACGTC.

The CDR3 bases are TGCGCCAGCAGCCAAGATTGGGCTAGCGGTTACAATGAGCAGTTCTTC. Translating it yields CASSQDWASGYNEQFF. The rearrangement joins TRBV4-3 to TRBJ2-1; 7 bases are shared with TRBD2. Germline lookup yields CDR1 LGHNA and CDR2 YSLEER. Trimming removed 0 bases from V and 4 bases from J; junction bases left unmatched: 6. The CDR3 extends over 16 amino acids.

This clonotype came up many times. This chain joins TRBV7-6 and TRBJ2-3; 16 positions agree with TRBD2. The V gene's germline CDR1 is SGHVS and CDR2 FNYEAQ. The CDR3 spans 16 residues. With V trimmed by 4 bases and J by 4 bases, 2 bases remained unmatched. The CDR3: CASSSGLAGGSDTQYF. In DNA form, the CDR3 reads TGTGCCAGCAGCTCGGGACTAGCGGGGGGGTCAGATACGCAGTATTTT.

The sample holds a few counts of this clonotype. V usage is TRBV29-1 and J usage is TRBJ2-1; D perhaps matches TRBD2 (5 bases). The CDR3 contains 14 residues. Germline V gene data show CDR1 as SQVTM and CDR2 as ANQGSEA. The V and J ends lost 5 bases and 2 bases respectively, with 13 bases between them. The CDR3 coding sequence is TGCAGCGTTCTCGAGGACTTAACCTACAATGAGCAGTTCTTC. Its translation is CSVLEDLTYNEQFF.

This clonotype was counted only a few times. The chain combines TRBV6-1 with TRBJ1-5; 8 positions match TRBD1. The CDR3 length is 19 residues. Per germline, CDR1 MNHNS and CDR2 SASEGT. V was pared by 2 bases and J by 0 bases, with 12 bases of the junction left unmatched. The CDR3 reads CASSEPDRGQLYSNQPQHF. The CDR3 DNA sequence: TGTGCCAGCAGTGAACCCGACAGGGGACAACTCTATAGCAATCAGCCCCAGCATTTT.

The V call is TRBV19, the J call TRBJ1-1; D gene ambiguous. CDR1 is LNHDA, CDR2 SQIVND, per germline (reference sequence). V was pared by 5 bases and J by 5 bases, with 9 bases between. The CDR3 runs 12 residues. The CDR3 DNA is TGTGCCAGTAGTTGGGGTCGGACTGAAGCTTTCTTT. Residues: CASSWGRTEAFF.